These 4 T cell receptor beta chains originate from one sample sequenced in a study of T cell repertoires in cytomegalovirus infection. TCRdb reprocessed the reads via MiXCR and lists one record per CDR3 protein. In the table there are about 900,000 distinct CDR3 sequences, around 32% of which are singletons. No antigen is known for these receptors. The source was cultured CD8+ T cells from PBMCs, collected from culture after CMV antigen stimulation. The receptors stem from a human donor in good health (CMV status not recorded). Some clones in this sample may be carry-over from other donors' samples.

This chain uses TRBV12-3 or TRBV12-4 with TRBJ2-7; D is unresolved. This CDR3 comprises 13 residues. The ends were cut back, 4 bases at V and 3 bases at J, with 10 bases in the middle. The CDR3 region is CASSWERVYEQYF. The CDR3 DNA sequence: TGTGCCAGCAGTTGGGAAAGGGTCTACGAGCAGTACTTC.

Worth noting for this clonotype: This may come from a read error, since a much larger clone is one base off. The CDR3 nucleotides are TGTGCCAGCAGTCCTGGACAGAGCCGGAATCGGCCCCAGCATTTT. It codes for CASSPGQSRNRPQHF. This rearrangement joins TRBV12-3 or TRBV12-4 to TRBJ1-5, with D perhaps TRBD1 (6 bases). The CDR3 covers 15 residues.

The chain has TRBV4-1 and TRBJ2-7; 8 bases line up with TRBD1. Germline values: CDR1 MGHRA, CDR2 YSYEKL. This CDR3 spans 13 amino acids. Trimming at V came to 3 bases and at J to 6 bases, leaving 4 bases not matched to a gene. CDR3 protein: CASSQATGGEQYF. In nucleotides, the CDR3 is TGCGCCAGCAGCCAGGCAACAGGGGGCGAGCAGTACTTC.

To note about this clonotype: A single base separates this from a much larger clone, so it may be a read error. The V and J genes are TRBV7-8 and TRBJ1-2; TRBD1 is a possible D gene (5 bases). The CDR3 is 12 amino acids. CDR1 is SGHVS and CDR2 is FQNEAQ in the germline V gene. The CDR3 region has the DNA TGTGCCAGCAGCTCCGACTTGCGGGGCTACATCTTC. Protein product: CASSSDLRGYIF.